This is a list of T cell receptor beta chains from one sample in a study of blood T cell repertoires in COVID-19. Sequencing used immunoSEQ multiplex PCR; TCRdb keeps in-frame clones, though not all of them. The data hold about 43,000 clones, with roughly nine tenths observed a single time. Material: peripheral blood. The source of these receptors is a woman older than 75 with active COVID-19. CDR3s include the opening cysteine and the closing phenylalanine or tryptophan. The order of the fields is V gene, CDR3 protein.

V: TRBV4-3; CDR3: CASSPTASGANVLTF
V: TRBV29-1; CDR3: CSVEDHLGVFGETQYF
V: TRBV5-4; CDR3: CASSLGGRGRGYTF
V: TRBV7-8; CDR3: CASTPRGESANEQFF
V: TRBV18; CDR3: CASSPRASGASTDTQYF
V: TRBV28; CDR3: CASRTGGTGNTEAFF
V: TRBV7-6; CDR3: CASSVPGTGGTEAFF
V: TRBV30; CDR3: CAWSLSPVPGANVLTF
V: TRBV19; CDR3: CASSIDLNQPQHF
V: TRBV30; CDR3: CAWSGYTIGQGRETQYF
V: TRBV5-4; CDR3: CASSLRLAGETQYF
V: TRBV10-3; CDR3: CAINNRVNTEAFF
V: TRBV28; CDR3: CASSPRLAGVETQYF
V: TRBV7-9; CDR3: CASSGRQGGIHGTQYF
V: TRBV6-2/TRBV6-3; CDR3: CASSKGLKTYEQYF
V: TRBV18; CDR3: CASSPQGNYEQYF
V: TRBV19; CDR3: CASSSRTGDVRETQYF
V: TRBV9; CDR3: CASSRGGDEQFF
V: TRBV30; CDR3: CAWIASGGQGFF
V: TRBV4-3; CDR3: CASSQQRTGRNNSPLHF
V: TRBV13; CDR3: CASSLLDRTPQETQYF
V: TRBV27; CDR3: CASSAGQGAGNTIYF
V: TRBV18; CDR3: CASSPPEGGRDYGYTF
V: TRBV28; CDR3: CASRPGGARNTIYF
V: TRBV19; CDR3: CASSHGDRAGELFF
V: TRBV10-1; CDR3: CASRNGTGPVCQPQHF